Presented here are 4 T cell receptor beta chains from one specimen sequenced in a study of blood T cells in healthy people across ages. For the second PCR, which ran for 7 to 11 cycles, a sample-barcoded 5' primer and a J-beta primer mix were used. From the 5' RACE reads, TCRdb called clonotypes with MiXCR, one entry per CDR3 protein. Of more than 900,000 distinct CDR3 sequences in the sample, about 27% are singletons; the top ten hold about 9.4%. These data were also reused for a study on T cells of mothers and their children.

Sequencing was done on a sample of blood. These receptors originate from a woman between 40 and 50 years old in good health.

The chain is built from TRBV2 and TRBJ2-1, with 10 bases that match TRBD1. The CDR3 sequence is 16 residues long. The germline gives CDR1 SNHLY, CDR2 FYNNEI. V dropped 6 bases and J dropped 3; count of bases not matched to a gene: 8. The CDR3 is CASSGTGVGNYNEQFF. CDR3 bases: TGTGCCAGCAGCGGGACAGGGGTGGGGAACTACAATGAGCAGTTCTTC.

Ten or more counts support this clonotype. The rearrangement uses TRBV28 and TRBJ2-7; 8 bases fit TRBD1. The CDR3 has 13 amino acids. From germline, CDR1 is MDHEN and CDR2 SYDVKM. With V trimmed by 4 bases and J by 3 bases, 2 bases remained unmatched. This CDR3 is CASSWDRSYEQYF. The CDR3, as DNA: TGTGCCAGCAGTTGGGACAGGAGCTACGAGCAGTACTTC.

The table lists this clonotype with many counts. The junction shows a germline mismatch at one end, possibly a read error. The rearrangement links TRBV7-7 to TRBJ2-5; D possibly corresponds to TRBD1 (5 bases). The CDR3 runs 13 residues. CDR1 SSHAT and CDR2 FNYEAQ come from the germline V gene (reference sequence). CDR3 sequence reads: CASTWGSQETQYF. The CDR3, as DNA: TGTGCTAGCACCTGGGGCAGCCAAGAGACCCAGTACTTC.

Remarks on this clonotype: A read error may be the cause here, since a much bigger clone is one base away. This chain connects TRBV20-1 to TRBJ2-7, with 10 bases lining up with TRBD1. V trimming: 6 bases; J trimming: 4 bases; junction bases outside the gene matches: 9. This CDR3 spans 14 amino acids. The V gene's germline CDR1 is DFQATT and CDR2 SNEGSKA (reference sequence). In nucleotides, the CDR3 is TGCAGTGCACCGATGCGACAGGGGGCTTACGAGCAGTACTTC. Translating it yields CSAPMRQGAYEQYF.